Listed below are T cell receptor beta chains from one sample, sequenced in a study of blood T cell repertoires in COVID-19. TCRdb keeps only in-frame clones here, not all; method: immunoSEQ multiplex PCR. The sample has a few hundred thousand clones; around nine tenths are singletons. The source material was peripheral blood. The receptors shown here come from a woman aged 25 to 45 with COVID-19, enrolled during active disease. CDR3s include the opening cysteine and the closing phenylalanine or tryptophan. A D gene is named only where the DNA matches it firmly. Expanded clones are given a class, and other clones once, few, many or no size at all.

clone_size,d_call,j_call,v_call,cdr3_nt,cdr3_aa
-,-,TRBJ2-7,TRBV7-9,TGTGCCAGCAGCTCCATAATAGCGTCAAGCTCCTACGAGCAGTACTTC,CASSSIIASSSYEQYF
-,TRBD1,TRBJ1-1,TRBV27,TGTGCCAGCAGGACGGGACAGCTCACTGAAGCTTTCTTT,CASRTGQLTEAFF
few,TRBD1,TRBJ1-1,TRBV4-2,TGTGCCAGCAGCCGGGAGACAGGGGGTCTGTCCATGAACACTGAAGCTTTCTTT,CASSRETGGLSMNTEAFF
-,TRBD1,TRBJ1-6,TRBV7-2,TGTGCCAGCAACCCGGGACAGGGGTACATGAGCTCACCCCTCCACTTT,CASNPGQGYMSSPLHF
-,TRBD1,TRBJ1-4,TRBV4-2,TGTGCCAGCAGCCCGTACCACAGGGGGTTCCCTGAAAAACTGTTTTTT,CASSPYHRGFPEKLFF
-,-,TRBJ1-1,TRBV5-1,TGCGCCAGCAGCTTGGACGGGGGGAACACTGAAGCTTTCTTT,CASSLDGGNTEAFF
-,-,TRBJ2-1,TRBV2,TGTGCCAGCAGGGCAGGGTCCAATGAGCAGTTCTTC,CASRAGSNEQFF
-,TRBD2,TRBJ2-1,TRBV5-6,TGTGCCAGCAGCAGGACTAGCGGGGACCTTCTCTACAATGAGCAGTTCTTC,CASSRTSGDLLYNEQFF
few,-,TRBJ1-2,TRBV18,TGTGCCAGCTCACCAGGAGGGGCAGAGAGGGCCTATGGCTACACCTTC,CASSPGGAERAYGYTF
-,TRBD2,TRBJ2-5,TRBV4-2,TGTGCCAGCAGGCCGACTAGCGGTACAGAGACCCAGTACTTC,CASRPTSGTETQYF
-,-,TRBJ2-7,TRBV5-5,TGTGCCAGCAGCTTGGGGGCGGGTCAGGGGTCTCTCGAGCAGTACTTC,CASSLGAGQGSLEQYF
-,TRBD2,TRBJ2-3,TRBV9,TGTGCCAGCAGCGCGCAGGGAGCGGGAGGGCCGACAGATACGCAGTATTTT,CASSAQGAGGPTDTQYF
-,-,TRBJ1-3,TRBV3-1/TRBV3-2,TGTGCCAGCAGCCCACAGAGCTCTGGAAACACCATATATTTT,CASSPQSSGNTIYF
-,-,TRBJ2-5,TRBV7-9,TGTGCCAGCAGCTTGAGCGCGCTGGAGACCCAGTACTTC,CASSLSALETQYF
-,TRBD2,TRBJ2-7,TRBV5-1,TGCGCCAGCAGCTTGGCCGCTAGCGGGAACTACGAGCAGTACTTC,CASSLAASGNYEQYF
-,TRBD1,TRBJ1-1,TRBV5-1,TGCGCCAGCACCAAGGGACAGGGAGGCACTGAAGCTTTCTTT,CASTKGQGGTEAFF
-,TRBD2,TRBJ2-1,TRBV6-4,TGTGCCAGCAGTGACCGGGGGGTATATTACAATGAGCAGTTCTTC,CASSDRGVYYNEQFF
-,-,TRBJ2-7,TRBV5-5,TGTGCCAGCAGCCTAGGACTCCTTAGGGACGAGCAGTACTTC,CASSLGLLRDEQYF
-,-,TRBJ1-1,TRBV2,TGTGCCAGCAGTCGCGGTGCGGGGGAAGCTTTCTTT,CASSRGAGEAFF
-,-,TRBJ2-3,TRBV9,TGTGCCAGCAGCGTCCGGGACTTTCTAGATACGCAGTATTTT,CASSVRDFLDTQYF
-,TRBD2,TRBJ2-3,TRBV7-3,TGTGCCAGCAGCAGGATAGCGGGAGGCACAGATACGCAGTATTTT,CASSRIAGGTDTQYF
-,TRBD2,TRBJ2-7,TRBV2,TGTGCCAACCGGGGGGGGCCCTACGAGCAGTACTTC,CANRGGPYEQYF
once,-,TRBJ2-3,TRBV19,TGTGCCAGTAGTATCCAGAGTGACTATAGCACAGATACGCAGTATTTT,CASSIQSDYSTDTQYF
once,-,TRBJ1-3,TRBV5-1,TGCGCCAGCAGCGAGGGATCTGGAAACACCATATATTTT,CASSEGSGNTIYF
once,TRBD2,TRBJ2-1,TRBV18,TGTGCCAGCTCACCCTCAGCGGGAGAACAGAGTGAGCAGTTCTTC,CASSPSAGEQSEQFF
-,TRBD2,TRBJ2-1,TRBV28,TGTGCCAGCAGGGGTAGCGGGGTAGGTTACAATGAGCAGTTCTTC,CASRGSGVGYNEQFF
-,-,TRBJ1-1,TRBV7-2,TGTGCCAGCAGATATAGGTGGCCTGGGAGGGGAGGAACTGAAGCTTTCTTT,CASRYRWPGRGGTEAFF
-,-,TRBJ1-4,TRBV5-1,TGCGCCAGCAGCTTGGGTCTGGCAGGGCTCGAAAAACTGTTTTTT,CASSLGLAGLEKLFF
-,-,TRBJ2-1,TRBV10-3,TGTGCCATCAGTGAACGGGGTAGGGCCGTGGTGGATGAGCAGTTCTTC,CAISERGRAVVDEQFF
-,TRBD2,TRBJ2-3,TRBV24-1,TGTGCCACCAGTGTCGGCGGGAGAGTAACCGATACGCAGTATTTT,CATSVGGRVTDTQYF
-,-,TRBJ1-1,TRBV4-3,TGCGCCAGCAGCCCCGGTCTGATAGGGGGCACTGAAGCTTTCTTT,CASSPGLIGGTEAFF
-,-,TRBJ2-7,TRBV7-9,TGTGCCAGCAGCTTAGTCCTCCGACTAGGCTACGAGCAGTACTTC,CASSLVLRLGYEQYF
-,-,TRBJ2-2,TRBV15,TGTGCCACCAGCAGACCCGGCACCGGGGAGCTGTTTTTT,CATSRPGTGELFF
-,TRBD1,TRBJ2-1,TRBV3-1/TRBV3-2,TGTGCCACTGAATTTGAGGGACAGGGATACAATGAGCAGTTCTTC,CATEFEGQGYNEQFF
-,-,TRBJ1-1,TRBV13,TGTGCCAGCAGCGATCCTACCGGGGAGGGGACTGAAGCTTTCTTT,CASSDPTGEGTEAFF
-,-,TRBJ1-5,TRBV2,TGTGCCAGCAGGTGGGGGTCTGGGGGCCTTGGCAATCAGCCCCAGCATTTT,CASRWGSGGLGNQPQHF
-,-,TRBJ2-1,TRBV5-6,TGTGCCAGCAGCTGGCGGGGCTCCTACAATGAGCAGTTCTTC,CASSWRGSYNEQFF
-,-,TRBJ2-3,TRBV30,TGTGCCTGGGAGAGGTTGGGTGTGGCAGATACGCAGTATTTT,CAWERLGVADTQYF
-,-,TRBJ1-4,TRBV5-5,TGTGCCAGCAGCTTGGCCGCGGTGTCTAATGAAAAACTGTTTTTT,CASSLAAVSNEKLFF
-,-,TRBJ2-1,TRBV3-1/TRBV3-2,TGTGCCAGCAGCCAAGATGCGGTGAGCAATGAGCAGTTCTTC,CASSQDAVSNEQFF
-,-,TRBJ1-4,TRBV5-1,TGCGCCAGCAGACAGGAGGGTAATGAAAAACTGTTTTTT,CASRQEGNEKLFF
few,-,TRBJ2-3,TRBV30,TGTGCCTGGAGTGTTACAGGGACGCTACGCACAGATACGCAGTATTTT,CAWSVTGTLRTDTQYF
-,-,TRBJ2-7,TRBV11-2,TGTGCCAGCAGCCCGCGGGACAGAAATATTTACGAGCAGTACTTC,CASSPRDRNIYEQYF
-,-,TRBJ1-5,TRBV19,TGTGCCAGTCGGAGAGGGGGTAATCAGCCCCAGCATTTT,CASRRGGNQPQHF
-,-,TRBJ1-4,TRBV28,TGTGCCAGCAGTTTACGGGGTCTTGGCGAAAAACTGTTTTTT,CASSLRGLGEKLFF
-,-,TRBJ2-5,TRBV20-1,TGCAGTGCTAGCCTCGGAGAGACCCAGTACTTC,CSASLGETQYF
few,-,TRBJ1-1,TRBV5-8,TGTGCCAGCAGCTTGGCAGGGTGGGGAACTGAAGCTTTCTTT,CASSLAGWGTEAFF
-,TRBD1,TRBJ1-5,TRBV4-1,TGCGCCAGCAGCCAAAGACAGGGGGCGGGCCAGCCCCAGCATTTT,CASSQRQGAGQPQHF
-,TRBD2,TRBJ2-1,TRBV11-3,TGTGCCAGCAGCTTACTGGCGGGAGGGGAAGAGCAGTTCTTC,CASSLLAGGEEQFF
-,TRBD2,TRBJ2-7,TRBV6-1,TGTGCCAGCAGTGAAGGGGGCGGGAGTGACGAGCAGTACTTC,CASSEGGGSDEQYF
-,TRBD2,TRBJ2-1,TRBV10-3,TGTGCCATCCGAGGACTAGCGTCTGGGAATGAGCAGTTCTTC,CAIRGLASGNEQFF
-,TRBD1,TRBJ2-3,TRBV7-2,TGTGCCAGCAGCCCAGACAGGGGAGTTACGCAGTATTTT,CASSPDRGVTQYF
-,TRBD2,TRBJ2-2,TRBV5-8,TGTGCCAGCAGCTGGGGGGCCGGGACTAGCGGGGTGAACACCGGGGAGCTGTTTTTT,CASSWGAGTSGVNTGELFF
-,-,TRBJ2-7,TRBV11-1,TGTGCCAGCAGCGAACACTACGAGCAGTACTTC,CASSEHYEQYF
-,-,TRBJ2-7,TRBV20-1,TGCAGTGCTAGTTGGAGGGCAGATGAGCAGTACTTC,CSASWRADEQYF